Following are 17 T cell receptor beta chains from one sample sequenced in a study of cytomegalovirus exposure and HLA in healthy donors. 60 Vbeta and 13 Jbeta primers were used in PCR. The protocol was immunoSEQ multiplex PCR, while the TCRdb copy is restricted to in-frame clones and leaves out a portion. Its table records about 200,000 clones. Sequenced sample: PBMCs. Receptors originate from a girl between 2 and 10 years old in good health and CMV-seropositive.

The DNA for the CDR3 is TGTGCCAGCACTTACAGTTTCTACGAGCAGTACTTC. This codes for CASTYSFYEQYF. The chain couples TRBV6-1 to TRBJ2-7; no clear D. V was shortened by 7 bases and J by 3 bases, with 10 bases between the two germline ends. The CDR3 runs 12 residues. Germline CDR1 and CDR2: MNHNS and SASEGT.

The rearrangement uses TRBV4-1 and TRBJ1-4; D possibly corresponds to TRBD1 (5 bases). The CDR3 totals 13 residues. V shed 3 bases and J shed 6 bases, with 8 bases lying between them. In germline, CDR1 is MGHRA, CDR2 YSYEKL. This CDR3 reads CASSQGLDEKLFF. The CDR3 region has the DNA TGCGCCAGCAGCCAGGGACTAGATGAAAAACTGTTTTTT.

The rearrangement links TRBV5-1 to TRBJ2-7; 8 bases are shared with TRBD2. J gave up 2 bases and V 4 bases, and 2 bases lay outside the gene matches. CDR1 and CDR2 from the germline V gene are SGHRS and YFSETQ. CDR3 length equals 13 residues. Written as DNA, the CDR3 is TGCGCCAGCAGCCAGGGACTAGCCTACGAGCAGTACTTC. This translates into CASSQGLAYEQYF. Together with reference TRBV5-1 and TRBJ2-7, the CDR3 gives the full variable domain: KAGVTQTPRYLIKTRGQQVTLSCSPISGHRSVSWYQQTPGQGLQFLFEYFSETQRNKGNFPGRFSGRQFSNSRSEMNVSTLELGDSALYLCASSQGLAYEQYFGPGTRLTVT.

V and J are TRBV5-6 and TRBJ2-1; 7 bases match TRBD2. The CDR3 is made up of 15 amino acids. CDR1 is SGHDT and CDR2 is YYEEEE in the germline V gene. The ends lost 4 bases at V and 2 bases at J; junction bases unmatched: 6. CDR3 sequence (DNA): TGTGCCAGCAGCATCGGGACTACCCCCTACAATGAGCAGTTCTTC. Translating it yields CASSIGTTPYNEQFF. The whole variable domain, filled in from reference TRBV5-6 and TRBJ2-1, reads DAGVTQSPTHLIKTRGQQVTLRCSPKSGHDTVSWYQQALGQGPQFIFQYYEEEERQRGNFPDRFSGHQFPNYSSELNVNALLLGDSALYLCASSIGTTPYNEQFFGPGTRLTVL.

The J gene is TRBJ2-5, the V gene TRBV12-1; the listed D gene, TRBD2, was not tested against the DNA. TRBV12-1 is a listed pseudogene. This CDR3 contains 15 residues. The CDR3 sequence: CASSLGGSGQETQYF. The DNA of the CDR3 is TGTGCCAGCAGCCTCGGGGGTAGCGGCCAAGAGACCCAGTACTTC.

This rearrangement joins TRBV19 to TRBJ1-2, with D tentatively TRBD1 (5 bases). Trimming took off 6 bases at V and 3 bases at J, with 11 bases between the two ends. Per germline, CDR1 LNHDA and CDR2 SQIVND (reference sequence). This CDR3 has 13 residues. In nucleotides, the CDR3 is TGTGCCAGTAGCCCGGAGGGACACTATGGCTACACCTTC. Translation: CASSPEGHYGYTF.

The chain is built from TRBV28 and TRBJ2-5; 9 bases align to TRBD2. The CDR3 has 13 residues. CDR1 MDHEN and CDR2 SYDVKM come from the germline V gene. V was clipped by 5 bases and J by 5 bases; unmatched bases: 3. The CDR3 region is CASSSGRMETQYF. The CDR3 DNA reads TGTGCCAGCAGTAGCGGGAGGATGGAGACCCAGTACTTC.

This chain links TRBV7-9 with TRBJ2-3; a possible D gene is TRBD2 (6 bases). V was pared by 4 bases and J by 5 bases, with 16 bases between. The CDR3 contains 15 residues. Germline values: CDR1 SEHNR, CDR2 FQNEAQ (reference sequence). The CDR3 here is CASSSGSGAGDTQYF. The CDR3, as DNA: TGTGCCAGCAGCTCCGGGTCGGGAGCCGGAGATACGCAGTATTTT.

The chain recombines TRBV6-5 with TRBJ2-5; no firm D call. The CDR3 contains 11 residues. CDR1 is MNHEY and CDR2 is SVGAGI in the germline V gene. The V end was cut by 2 bases, the J end by 5 bases, with 3 bases between. The CDR3 spells CASSYPETQYF. The CDR3 DNA follows: TGTGCCAGCAGTTACCCGGAGACCCAGTACTTC.

The CDR3 sequence is CASSKGRGRITYNEQFF. The CDR3 DNA reads as TGTGCCAGCAGCAAAGGCAGGGGGCGGATCACCTACAATGAGCAGTTCTTC. This rearrangement joins TRBV7-9 to TRBJ2-1, with 8 bases that match TRBD1. The CDR3 extends over 17 amino acids. Trimming removed 5 bases from V and 2 bases from J; junction bases left unmatched: 11. Germline assignment: CDR1 SEHNR and CDR2 FQNEAQ (reference sequence).

The chain joins TRBV9 to TRBJ2-1; D is possibly TRBD2 (5 bases). From germline, CDR1 is SGDLS and CDR2 YYNGEE. CDR3 length equals 17 residues. With 3 bases removed from V and 1 base from J, the gap between germline ends came to 17 bases. The CDR3: CASSAQQLAGSYNEQFF. CDR3 nucleotides: TGTGCCAGCAGCGCCCAACAGCTAGCCGGATCCTACAATGAGCAGTTCTTC.

The genes are TRBV7-9 and TRBJ2-7; tentatively, D is TRBD2 (6 bases). V lost 4 bases to trimming and J lost 4 bases, with 17 bases between them. From germline, CDR1 is SEHNR and CDR2 FQNEAQ (reference sequence). The length of the CDR3 is 15 residues. CDR3 DNA: TGTGCCAGCAGCTCTACGGGAGTACTTAAGTACGAGCAGTACTTC. Encoded protein: CASSSTGVLKYEQYF.

The J gene is TRBJ2-5, the V gene TRBV19; a weak D match, TRBD2 (5 bases). Germline V gene data show CDR1 as LNHDA and CDR2 as SQIVND (reference sequence). This CDR3 region has 12 residues. Trimming pared 8 bases from V and 10 bases from J, leaving 17 bases between. The CDR3 DNA reads as TGTGCCAGTTCCATACATACCGGGGACCAGTACTTC. Encoded protein: CASSIHTGDQYF.

This rearrangement joins TRBV6-5 to TRBJ2-5; 11 nucleotides match TRBD1. From germline, CDR1 is MNHEY and CDR2 SVGAGI. The V gene end was trimmed by 6 bases and the J gene end by 11 bases; junction bases not matched to a gene: 14. The CDR3 extends over 15 amino acids. The CDR3 region is CASRRDGQGAREQYF. CDR3 in DNA: TGTGCCAGCAGAAGAGACGGACAGGGGGCGAGGGAGCAGTACTTC.

This chain joins TRBV7-8 and TRBJ2-5; D remains unclear. The CDR3 totals 11 residues. Between the trimmed V and J ends, which lost 8 bases and 1 base, there was a span of 5 bases. Germline lookup yields CDR1 SGHVS and CDR2 FQNEAQ. In DNA form, the CDR3 reads TGTGCCAGCCACAGCCAAGAGACCCAGTACTTC. As protein: CASHSQETQYF.

The chain links TRBV5-6 to TRBJ2-5; weak D call: TRBD1 (6 bases). The DNA end is a closer match to TRBJ2-7, so the J assignment may be wrong. Germline loops: CDR1 SGHDT, CDR2 YYEEEE. This CDR3 region has 12 residues. The CDR3 is CASSRDNYEQYF. The CDR3 region has the DNA TGTGCCAGCAGTCGGGACAACTACGAGCAGTACTTC.

The V call is TRBV27, the J call TRBJ2-7; 7 bases are shared with TRBD2. CDR1 and CDR2 (germline): MNHEY, SMNVEV (reference sequence). V was clipped by 4 bases and J by 7 bases; unmatched bases: 13. This CDR3 has 15 residues. The CDR3 bases are TGTGCCAGCAGTTCGGTAGCGGGCCCGATGGGGGAGCAGTACTTC. This translates into CASSSVAGPMGEQYF.